The source of this TCR beta chain is a study of blood T cell repertoires in COVID-19. Looking at the study overall: Acute and convalescent COVID-19 samples came from the United States, Italy and Spain.

V gave up 0 bases and J gave up 1 base, with 17 bases separating them. Per germline, CDR1 SGDLS and CDR2 YYNGEE. This CDR3 is built from 18 residues. Assay: immunoSEQ multiplex PCR; the TCRdb copy retains only in-frame clones and omits some. The repertoire includes roughly 160,000 clones, approximately 90% of them detected once, and about 2.3% sits in the top ten. The receptor comes from a man in his late teens or twenties with acute or convalescent COVID-19. The specimen sequenced was peripheral blood. The chain joins TRBV9 to TRBJ1-5; D remains unclear. CDR3 sequence: CASSVVSASPSSNQPQHF. The CDR3, as DNA: TGTGCCAGCAGCGTAGTCTCCGCCAGTCCCTCCAGCAATCAGCCCCAGCATTTT.